Below, one TCR beta chain is given with its context. These data come from a study of human T cells and chemical hapten exposure. Study in general: Alopecia areata, totalis and universalis patients, mostly female, were included.

TCRdb recomputed calls from the RACE reads with MiXCR, one row per CDR3 protein. Counted here are roughly 190,000 distinct CDR3 sequences, approximately 20% occurring once; the ten biggest clones make up 6.7%. V was clipped by 3 bases and J by 0 bases, with 9 bases between them. Germline V lookup: CDR1 SQVTM, CDR2 ANQGSEA. The CDR3 is 15 residues long. Sample time point: patch test 1, 2 weeks after DPC sensitization. Treatment specified: therapeutic diphenylcyclopropenone sensitization with weekly scalp DPC. The sequenced sample was whole blood, obtained in connection with sensitization to the hapten diphenylcyclopropenone (DPC). The source is a woman aged 45-65 years with alopecia areata. Some clones in this sample may be carry-over from other donors' samples. J is TRBJ2-6 and V is TRBV29-1; unclear D gene. The CDR3 bases are TGCAGCGTTGAGGATTTCAGCTCTGGGGCCAACGTCCTGACTTTC. Translating it yields CSVEDFSSGANVLTF.